The source of this T cell receptor beta chain is a study of blood T cell repertoires in COVID-19. As for the study in general: Both acute and convalescent COVID-19 samples were obtained from the United States, Italy and Spain.

This table comes from immunoSEQ multiplex PCR, and its TCRdb copy is limited to in-frame clones, with some not included. The sample includes under 200,000 clones, approximately 87% seen only once; the top ten take 3.7%. This clone showed up just a few times. This TCR came from a man between 18 and 35 years old with active or convalescent COVID-19. Source material: peripheral blood.

The CDR3 DNA is TGTGCCAGCAACAGGGACAGGAATCAGCCCCAGCATTTT. Protein: CASNRDRNQPQHF. The V gene is TRBV28, the J gene TRBJ1-5, with 8 bases that match TRBD1. The CDR3 runs 13 residues. In germline, CDR1 is MDHEN, CDR2 SYDVKM. Trimming at V came to 7 bases and at J to 4 bases, leaving 3 bases not matched to a gene. Complete variable domain (other parts from reference TRBV28 and TRBJ1-5): DVKVTQSSRYLVKRTGEKVFLECVQDMDHENMFWYRQDPGLGLRLIYFSYDVKMKEKGDIPEGYSVSREKKERFSLILESASTNQTSMYLCASNRDRNQPQHFGDGTRLSIL.